The T cell receptor (beta chain) under discussion was sequenced for a study of blood T cell repertoires in COVID-19. The CDR3 totals 14 residues. Between the trimmed V and J ends, which lost 3 bases and 4 bases, there was a span of 11 bases. From germline, CDR1 is KGHDR and CDR2 SFDVKD. Assay used: immunoSEQ multiplex PCR; TCRdb lists only in-frame clones, some missing. The sample contains about 55,000 clones, less than 90% of which appear only once. This chain connects TRBV24-1 to TRBJ1-2, with D maybe TRBD1 (5 bases). This TCR came from a woman in her sixties with acute or convalescent COVID-19. Sequencing was done on a sample of peripheral blood. The CDR3 sequence is CATSDTGTPYGYTF. CDR3 DNA: TGTGCCACCAGTGATACAGGAACCCCCTATGGCTACACCTTC.